These T cell receptor beta chains were read from a single sample in a study of regulatory T cells in long-lasting Graves disease. Using its own MiXCR run on the multiplex PCR reads, TCRdb lists one record per CDR3 protein. The data hold around 320,000 distinct CDR3 sequences, with over 15% observed a single time. The same specimen was also included in a second study, on T cells in Graves' hyperthyroidism and ophthalmopathy.

The specimen was peripheral blood mononuclear cells (PBMCs), collected at new diagnosis, from a patient treated with antithyroid drugs. These TCRs come from a man between 35 and 55 years old with Graves disease. CDR3s include the opening cysteine and the closing phenylalanine or tryptophan. D genes are given only for firm matches. Clone size, where shown, is once, few, many, or a class for clones that have expanded.

TRBV4-1	NA	TRBJ2-2	many	CASSQAYRASGELFF	TGCGCCAGCAGCCAAGCGTACAGAGCCTCCGGGGAGCTGTTTTTT
TRBV5-1	TRBD2	TRBJ2-7	many	CASSRGLAVYEQYF	TGCGCCAGCAGCAGGGGACTAGCGGTCTACGAGCAGTACTTC
TRBV28	NA	TRBJ2-1	many	CASSLPSVTKYNEQFF	TGTGCCAGCAGTTTGCCATCGGTTACTAAGTACAATGAGCAGTTCTTC
TRBV14	NA	TRBJ2-1	few	CASSQVRALRNEQFF	TGTGCCAGCAGCCAAGTTCGGGCGTTGCGCAATGAGCAGTTCTTC
TRBV28	TRBD1	TRBJ2-5	many	CASSSMGTDMYQETQYF	TGTGCCAGCAGCTCCATGGGGACAGATATGTACCAAGAGACCCAGTACTTC
TRBV3-1	NA	TRBJ1-3	few	CASSPYRGNTIYF	TGTGCCAGCAGCCCCTATAGGGGAAACACCATATATTTT
TRBV5-1	NA	TRBJ1-2	NA	CASSSSRDGKYYTF	TGCGCCAGCAGCTCCTCCCGGGACGGAAAATACTACACCTTC
TRBV18	TRBD1	TRBJ2-1	NA	CASSHRQGSYNEQFF	TGTGCCAGCTCGCATCGACAGGGATCCTACAATGAGCAGTTCTTC
TRBV6-2/TRBV6-3	NA	TRBJ1-5	few	CASTSEHGGNQPQHF	TGTGCCAGCACCTCGGAGCACGGAGGGAATCAGCCCCAGCATTTT
TRBV5-1	NA	TRBJ2-2	many	CASRILAGSPAAGELFF	TGCGCCAGCAGAATACTCGCTGGCTCTCCGGCGGCTGGGGAGCTGTTTTTT
TRBV2	TRBD1	TRBJ1-1	many	CASRTQGEGTEAFF	TGTGCCAGCAGGACACAGGGGGAGGGCACTGAAGCTTTCTTT
TRBV20-1	TRBD2	TRBJ2-3	many	CSASSGGATDTQYF	TGCAGTGCTAGTAGCGGGGGGGCCACAGATACGCAGTATTTT
TRBV9	NA	TRBJ2-1	few	CASSAGPAIPNEQFF	TGTGCCAGCAGCGCCGGCCCAGCGATACCCAATGAGCAGTTCTTC
TRBV5-4	NA	TRBJ1-1	many	CASSHPGQSMNTEAFF	TGTGCCAGCAGCCATCCGGGTCAATCTATGAACACTGAAGCTTTCTTT
TRBV3-1	NA	TRBJ2-3	NA	CASSQDTPSVNF	TGTGCCAGCAGCCAAGATACCCCGTCAGTGAACTTT
TRBV24-1	TRBD1	TRBJ2-3	few	CATRRTGLATDTQYF	TGTGCCACCAGGAGGACAGGGCTAGCTACAGATACGCAGTATTTT
TRBV2	NA	TRBJ2-2	few	CASSASVTEELFF	TGTGCCAGCAGTGCGTCAGTCACCGAGGAGCTGTTTTTT
TRBV5-6	NA	TRBJ2-3	NA	CASSPRRMGTDTQYF	TGTGCCAGCAGCCCGCGACGGATGGGCACAGATACGCAGTATTTT
TRBV4-1	TRBD1	TRBJ1-2	NA	CASSQGQTGTGGARYGYTF	TGCGCCAGCAGCCAGGGTCAAACCGGGACAGGGGGCGCCCGCTATGGCTACACCTTC
TRBV7-9	NA	TRBJ2-3	many	CASSLSWQATDTQYF	TGTGCCAGCAGCTTATCGTGGCAGGCCACAGATACGCAGTATTTT
TRBV7-2	NA	TRBJ2-2	NA	CASSFRQINTGELFF	TGTGCCAGCAGCTTTCGACAGATTAACACCGGGGAGCTGTTTTTT
TRBV28	TRBD1	TRBJ1-5	many	CASSPSPLTGPNQPQHF	TGTGCCAGCAGTCCGTCACCATTGACAGGGCCCAATCAGCCCCAGCATTTT
TRBV9	NA	TRBJ2-7	few	CASSVRADSYEQYF	TGTGCCAGCAGCGTTCGTGCGGACTCCTACGAGCAGTACTTC
TRBV7-8	NA	TRBJ2-7	many	CASSLGHRVNEQYF	TGTGCCAGCAGCTTAGGTCACAGGGTCAACGAGCAGTACTTC
TRBV20-1	TRBD1	TRBJ1-6	NA	CSAPDRGGSPLHF	TGCAGTGCACCCGACAGGGGGGGCTCACCCCTCCACTTT
TRBV6-1	TRBD1	TRBJ1-2	NA	CASRSGAGQLPANYGYTF	TGTGCCAGCAGGAGTGGGGCGGGACAGCTTCCCGCTAACTATGGCTACACCTTC
TRBV28	TRBD2	TRBJ2-7	many	CASSRLAGGYISYEQYF	TGTGCCAGCAGTCGTCTAGCGGGGGGGTACATCTCCTACGAGCAGTACTTC
TRBV25-1	NA	TRBJ1-1	NA	CASSEYEGPNTEAFF	TGTGCCAGCAGTGAATACGAGGGGCCCAACACTGAAGCTTTCTTT
TRBV10-3	NA	TRBJ2-5	many	CAISAGPGETQYF	TGTGCCATCAGCGCCGGACCGGGGGAGACCCAGTACTTC
TRBV14	NA	TRBJ2-6	NA	CASSQARHSGANVLTF	TGTGCCAGCAGCCAAGCCCGTCACTCTGGGGCCAACGTCCTGACTTTC
TRBV20-1	NA	TRBJ1-5	many	CSAGGSSNQPQHF	TGCAGTGCGGGGGGCTCGAGCAATCAGCCCCAGCATTTT
TRBV28	NA	TRBJ1-5	many	CASSLIGAAGNQPQHF	TGTGCCAGCAGTTTAATCGGGGCCGCAGGGAATCAGCCCCAGCATTTT
TRBV24-1	TRBD2	TRBJ2-3	many	CATSAGRRGLNTDTQYF	TGTGCCACCAGTGCCGGCAGGCGGGGGTTAAACACAGATACGCAGTATTTT
TRBV7-8	TRBD1	TRBJ1-5	many	CASSSTGVLNRPQHF	TGTGCCAGCAGCTCGACAGGGGTCTTAAATCGGCCCCAGCATTTT
TRBV19	NA	TRBJ2-1	NA	CASRPRQGGPYNEQFF	TGTGCCAGTAGACCCCGACAGGGAGGACCCTACAATGAGCAGTTCTTC
TRBV5-1	NA	TRBJ2-1	many	CASSFSREQFF	TGCGCCAGCAGCTTCTCCCGTGAGCAGTTCTTC
TRBV7-2	NA	TRBJ2-3	NA	CASSLAEMYTQYF	TGTGCCAGCAGCTTAGCGGAAATGTATACGCAGTATTTT
TRBV3-1	NA	TRBJ1-5	NA	CASSQGQNSNQPQHF	TGTGCCAGCAGCCAAGGGCAGAATAGCAATCAGCCCCAGCATTTT
TRBV5-5	TRBD1	TRBJ1-4	many	CASSWSRQGDATNEKLFF	TGTGCCAGCAGCTGGAGCCGACAGGGAGACGCGACTAATGAAAAACTGTTTTTT
TRBV6-2/TRBV6-3	NA	TRBJ2-3	few	CASSYRRMEGADTQYF	TGTGCCAGCAGTTACCGTCGGATGGAGGGGGCAGATACGCAGTATTTT
TRBV6-1	NA	TRBJ2-5	many	CASRPPGHRETQYF	TGTGCCAGCAGGCCACCGGGACATCGAGAGACCCAGTACTTC
TRBV6-2/TRBV6-3	TRBD2	TRBJ2-7	NA	CASSQGLAGEGYEQYF	TGTGCCAGCAGCCAAGGACTAGCGGGAGAAGGGTACGAGCAGTACTTC
TRBV7-2	NA	TRBJ2-5	many	CASSLDRVEVVRYF	TGTGCCAGCAGCTTAGATCGGGTGGAGGTGGTACGGTACTTC
TRBV20-1	NA	TRBJ1-5	many	CSARDPGGTWPQHF	TGCAGTGCTAGAGATCCGGGCGGGACGTGGCCCCAGCATTTT
TRBV20-1	NA	TRBJ1-2	few	CSARERRAGGYTF	TGCAGTGCTAGAGAGAGGCGGGCGGGTGGCTACACCTTC
TRBV4-2	TRBD2	TRBJ2-3	NA	CASSQVAGLAGGSSTDTQYF	TGTGCCAGCAGCCAAGTCGCTGGACTAGCGGGGGGTTCTAGCACAGATACGCAGTATTTT